This TCR beta chain emerged from a study of vaccination effects on CD4 cells after COVID-19. Study-wide background: There were a few convalescent patients sampled both early and late after vaccination. A few million PBMC were placed in each well, which was supplemented with approximately 10 IU/ml IL-2 and roughly 10 ug/ml peptides.

General observations from the study: Whether induced by infection or by vaccine, clones showed marked clonal contraction late after vaccination.

Points on this clone: Its antigen is as yet unknown.

Measured with immunoSEQ multiplex PCR; TCRdb has only the in-frame clones, and not every one. The sample has 40,000 to 45,000 clones; over 65% are singletons. The junction had 3 bases not matched to a gene; V was cut back by 5 bases and J by 1 base. Germline loops: CDR1 SNHLY, CDR2 FYNNEI. There are 14 residues in the CDR3. Culture proceeded for 10 days, and CD4+ T cells were then isolated. It was between March and December 2020 that the person had a SARS-CoV-2 infection confirmed by PCR. Participants were given two doses of BNT162b2 or mRNA-1273 vaccine. Replacing half the medium with IL-2 medium was done on days 3 and 7.

V and J are TRBV2 and TRBJ1-1; 8 bases match TRBD1. This receptor was obtained from a human donor who had a prior SARS-CoV-2 infection. The source material was CD4+ T cells from PBMCs cultured without peptide, sampled after COVID-19 vaccination. The CDR3 loop is CASSRQGSNTEAFF. CDR3 nucleotide sequence: TGTGCCAGCAGTCGACAGGGGTCGAACACTGAAGCTTTCTTT.